Shown below are 7 T cell receptor beta chains from a single sample sequenced in a study of cytomegalovirus exposure and HLA in healthy donors. A multiplex PCR was run with 60 Vbeta primers and 13 Jbeta primers. Clones were sequenced by immunoSEQ multiplex PCR, and TCRdb holds only the in-frame ones, with some missing. The profile covers 120,000 or so clones, with about a sixth appearing a single time and approximately 2.6% taken by the ten largest. The sample taken for sequencing was PBMCs. Every receptor here comes from a female donor in good health and CMV-seropositive.

This clone has just a few counts. The chain employs TRBV29-1 and TRBJ2-7, with 8 bases fitting TRBD1. Germline-derived CDR1 and CDR2 are SQVTM and ANQGSEA. V was pared by 0 bases and J by 4 bases, with 5 bases of the junction left unmatched. The CDR3 loop spans 14 amino acids. The DNA for the CDR3 is TGCAGCGTTGAAGACAGGGGGCTTATATACGAGCAGTACTTC. Translation: CSVEDRGLIYEQYF.

The genes are TRBV9 and TRBJ2-2; the match to TRBD1 covers 7 bases. In germline, CDR1 is SGDLS, CDR2 YYNGEE. The junction had 4 bases not matched to a gene; V was cut back by 0 bases and J by 2 bases. The CDR3 has 16 residues. The CDR3 loop reads CASSVAAGGNTGELFF. The CDR3 DNA is TGTGCCAGCAGCGTAGCGGCAGGGGGTAACACCGGGGAGCTGTTTTTT.

This clone was picked up a small number of times. V is TRBV28 and J is TRBJ2-7, with TRBD1 matching over 10 bases. This CDR3 region has 15 residues. V shed 5 bases, J shed 2 bases, and the junction held 6 bases outside the gene matches. Germline CDR1 is MDHEN and CDR2 is SYDVKM. CDR3 amino acids: CASSVGQGGTYEQYF. The DNA for the CDR3 is TGTGCCAGCAGTGTAGGACAGGGGGGCACCTACGAGCAGTACTTC.

The rearrangement joins TRBV28 to TRBJ2-5; no definite D call. The CDR3 sequence is 12 residues long. Germline assignment: CDR1 MDHEN and CDR2 SYDVKM. The germline V and J ends were trimmed by 6 bases and 2 bases, with 7 bases remaining between them. The CDR3 here is CASRPDQETQYF. CDR3 sequence (DNA): TGTGCCAGCAGGCCAGATCAAGAGACCCAGTACTTC.

In its sample, this clone was seen a few times. DNA of the CDR3: TGTGCCAGTAGCGAGACAGGGTGGTTAGCGGGAGGGCCTAGGGTGGACTACTTC. Translation gives CASSETGWLAGGPRVDYF. The chain uses TRBV19 and TRBJ2-7; 11 nucleotides align to TRBD2. This CDR3 has 18 residues. The trim removed 6 bases at V and 13 bases at J, leaving 26 bases unmatched. The V gene's germline CDR1 is LNHDA and CDR2 SQIVND (reference sequence).

V and J are TRBV13 and TRBJ1-4; no clear D. This CDR3 region has 14 residues. CDR1 is PRHDT, CDR2 FYEKMQ, per germline (reference sequence). V was shortened by 2 bases and J by 8 bases, with 12 bases between the two germline ends. The CDR3 nucleotides are TGTGCCAGCAGCTTATACCAGGAGGAGGAAAAACTGTTTTTT. It translates to CASSLYQEEEKLFF.

This clone was observed a handful of times. The chain uses TRBV9 and TRBJ1-1; 7 bases are shared with TRBD1. Unmatched junction bases numbered 4, after V lost 4 bases and J lost 1 base. The CDR3 totals 14 residues. Germline V lookup: CDR1 SGDLS, CDR2 YYNGEE. This CDR3 reads CASSPDRANTEAFF. As DNA, the CDR3 is TGTGCCAGCAGCCCTGACAGGGCGAACACTGAAGCTTTCTTT.